This T cell receptor (beta chain) was retrieved from a study of blood T cell repertoires in COVID-19. Repertoires were generated with immunoSEQ multiplex PCR, while TCRdb's copy carries only in-frame clones and drops some. The sample comprises roughly 50,000 clones, about nine tenths of which are singletons, and around 3% rests with the top ten. This clone was recorded once. Sequenced material: peripheral blood. The sequence came from a woman older than 75 with COVID-19, enrolled during active disease.

The CDR3 DNA reads TGCGCCAGCAGCGGGTGGACTGCCCGAGCGGCCCAGTACTTC. Protein sequence: CASSGWTARAAQYF. The chain recombines TRBV5-1 with TRBJ2-5; a possible D gene is TRBD2 (5 bases). Trimming shortened V by 4 bases and J by 9 bases, and 19 bases separated the two germline ends. The germline V gene has CDR1 SGHRS and CDR2 YFSETQ. This CDR3 spans 14 amino acids.